These 17 T cell receptor beta chains came from one sample sequenced in a study (dated by TCRdb to between 2014 and 2017). The protocol used for the library was 5' RACE. Sequencing instrument: Illumina MiSeq. The public reads were quality trimmed at Q25 with fastp and then assembled into clones with MiXCR by TCRdb, keeping productive beta chains. Rows are unified per CDR3 protein, each entry keeping the most common DNA and genes. The sample profile shows about 6,700 distinct CDR3 sequences; 50% to 55% of them were found once. Together, the top ten hold 2.5% to 3.5% of the sample. Source material: naive CD4+ T cells sorted from a lymph node. The cell subset or site label here, explained by the study, means: naive CD4+ T cells, CD4+CD45RA+CD25-. All receptors come from a female donor with breast cancer.

The V gene is TRBV5-1, the J gene TRBJ1-2; perhaps TRBD1 as D (6 bases). Germline V CDR1 and CDR2: SGHRS, YFSETQ. The CDR3 extends over 15 amino acids. V dropped 4 bases and J dropped 0 bases, with 13 bases sitting between them. CDR3: CASSADRPSNYGYTF. The CDR3 bases are TGCGCCAGCAGCGCCGACAGGCCTTCTAACTATGGCTACACCTTC.

The sample holds one count of this clonotype. The chain joins TRBV5-1 to TRBJ2-1; D call uncertain. Per the germline V gene, CDR1 is SGHRS and CDR2 is YFSETQ. V was trimmed by 0 bases and J by 6 bases, leaving 13 bases between them. This CDR3 has 15 amino acids. The CDR3, as DNA: TGCGCCAGCAGCTTGGATCCGACCCGTGGCAATGAGCAGTTCTTC. Translated, it gives CASSLDPTRGNEQFF. Full variable domain (remainder filled in from reference TRBV5-1 and TRBJ2-1): KAGVTQTPRYLIKTRGQQVTLSCSPISGHRSVSWYQQTPGQGLQFLFEYFSETQRNKGNFPGRFSGRQFSNSRSEMNVSTLELGDSALYLCASSLDPTRGNEQFFGPGTRLTVL.

The chain employs TRBV12-3 or TRBV12-4 and TRBJ1-1; D is unclear. This CDR3 is 14 amino acids long. V was shortened by 7 bases and J by 1 base, with 13 bases between the two germline ends. For the CDR3, the DNA is TGTGCCAGCACCCCGCGGGTAACGAACACTGAAGCTTTCTTT. It is translated as CASTPRVTNTEAFF.

The CDR3 coding sequence is TGTGCCAGCAGACTACGGACAGAAACCTACGAGCAGTACTTC. It translates to CASRLRTETYEQYF. The chain links TRBV6-5 to TRBJ2-7, with D perhaps matching TRBD1 (6 bases). The V end was cut by 6 bases, the J end by 2 bases, with 14 bases between. The CDR3 loop spans 14 amino acids. Germline CDR1 MNHEY, CDR2 SVGAGI.

This clonotype was counted a few times. The V gene is TRBV29-1, the J gene TRBJ2-2; TRBD1 is a possible D gene (5 bases). V lost 4 bases and J lost 0, with 9 bases in between. Germline loops: CDR1 SQVTM, CDR2 ANQGSEA. The CDR3 extends over 14 amino acids. The CDR3 reads CSVGTRANTGELFF. DNA of the CDR3: TGCAGCGTTGGGACACGCGCGAACACCGGGGAGCTGTTTTTT.

The CDR3 spells CSASGGSSSYEQYF. The CDR3 DNA sequence: TGCAGTGCTAGTGGGGGCTCGAGCTCCTACGAGCAGTACTTC. The chain uses TRBV20-1 and TRBJ2-7, with a tentative D call TRBD1 (6 bases). Germline CDR1 and CDR2: DFQATT and SNEGSKA (reference sequence). This CDR3 contains 14 residues. Trimming removed 3 bases at V and 0 bases at J, with 12 bases between.

The chain is built from TRBV6-1 and TRBJ1-5, with D maybe TRBD1 (6 bases). This CDR3 comprises 18 residues. CDR1 is MNHNS and CDR2 is SASEGT in the germline V gene. Trimming left V 6 bases short and J 0 bases short, with 21 bases between. CDR3 in DNA: TGTGCCAGCAGCCAACTTCCAAGGACAGTCGGTAGCAATCAGCCCCAGCATTTT. Translation gives CASSQLPRTVGSNQPQHF.

J is TRBJ2-5 and V is TRBV15; D unclear. Germline V CDR1 and CDR2: LNHNV, YYDKDF (reference sequence). Trimming pared 2 bases from V and 5 bases from J, leaving 9 bases between. The CDR3 loop spans 13 amino acids. CDR3 region: CATSRQARETQYF. The CDR3 coding sequence is TGTGCCACCAGCAGACAGGCCAGGGAGACCCAGTACTTC.

The rearrangement uses TRBV6-1 and TRBJ2-7, with 9 bases aligning to TRBD1. CDR1 and CDR2 from the germline V gene are MNHNS and SASEGT. The CDR3 length is 15 residues. The J segment lost 5 bases and the V segment lost 3 bases, leaving 8 bases of the junction unmatched. Here the CDR3 reads CASSDMGTGPNEQYF. The CDR3 coding sequence is TGTGCCAGCAGTGACATGGGGACAGGGCCAAACGAGCAGTACTTC.

The rearrangement uses TRBV12-3 or TRBV12-4 and TRBJ1-1; D unclear. CDR3 length: 11 residues. V was clipped by 7 bases and J by 6 bases, with 9 bases between them. CDR3 protein: CASNSLAEAFF. CDR3 DNA sequence: TGTGCCAGCAATAGTCTCGCTGAAGCTTTCTTT.

V usage is TRBV5-1 and J usage is TRBJ2-3, with 7 bases fitting TRBD2. Germline CDR1 is SGHRS and CDR2 is YFSETQ. Trimming at V came to 0 bases and at J to 1 base, leaving 2 bases not matched to a gene. CDR3 length: 15 amino acids. As DNA, the CDR3 is TGCGCCAGCAGCTTGGCTAGCGGTCGCACAGATACGCAGTATTTT. Residues: CASSLASGRTDTQYF.

Worth noting for this clonotype: Possible read error: a much larger clone is one base away. The chain combines TRBV7-2 with TRBJ2-3; D is unresolved. CDR1 and CDR2 from the germline V gene are SGHTA and FQGNSA. The CDR3 runs 15 residues. The CDR3 protein is CARSPMSAHTDTQYF. The CDR3 coding sequence is TGTGCCCGCAGCCCTATGTCGGCCCACACAGATACGCAGTATTTT.

The chain recombines TRBV4-1 with TRBJ1-4; 8 bases agree with TRBD1. Looked up from germline, CDR1 is MGHRA and CDR2 is YSYEKL. The junction had 6 bases not matched to a gene; V was cut back by 1 base and J by 8 bases. This CDR3 contains 15 residues. The CDR3 coding sequence is TGCGCCAGCAGCCAAGTTACAGGGGGAGGCGAAAAACTGTTTTTT. As protein: CASSQVTGGGEKLFF.

J is TRBJ1-5 and V is TRBV20-1, with D possibly matching TRBD1 (6 bases). V was clipped by 3 bases and J by 7 bases, with 13 bases between them. Germline V CDR1 and CDR2: DFQATT, SNEGSKA (reference sequence). The CDR3 totals 13 residues. The CDR3 bases are TGCAGTGCTAGTGGTGGAGGGGGGCAGCCCCAGCATTTT. Its protein is CSASGGGGQPQHF.

V gene TRBV12-3 or TRBV12-4 combines with J gene TRBJ1-1; D unclear. The CDR3 totals 11 residues. V was cut by 4 bases and J by 13 bases, with 13 bases left in between. The DNA of the CDR3 is TGTGCCAGCAGTTCCGGCGGGCGACGTTTCTTT. Translating gives CASSSGGRRFF.

This rearrangement joins TRBV20-1 to TRBJ1-2, with a possible D match to TRBD1 (5 bases). The CDR3 runs 13 residues. Germline V gene data show CDR1 as DFQATT and CDR2 as SNEGSKA (reference sequence). V was shortened by 6 bases and J by 0 bases, with 11 bases between the two germline ends. The CDR3: CSANGGANYGYTF. The DNA for the CDR3 is TGCAGTGCCAATGGGGGGGCTAACTATGGCTACACCTTC.

The V gene is TRBV5-1, the J gene TRBJ2-3; no clear D gene. The CDR3 length is 14 residues. Germline lookup yields CDR1 SGHRS and CDR2 YFSETQ. The germline V and J ends were trimmed by 3 bases and 6 bases, with 14 bases remaining between them. This chain's CDR3 is CASSSYNTGDTQYF. CDR3 DNA: TGCGCCAGCAGCTCTTACAACACCGGCGATACGCAGTATTTT.